The clone carrying this T cell receptor beta chain occurred once. The sample comes from a study of shared clonotypes between healthy human individuals. The J segment lost 7 bases and the V segment lost 0 bases, leaving 9 bases of the junction unmatched. The CDR3 spans 17 residues. Per the germline V gene, CDR1 is MGHRA and CDR2 is YSYEKL. For each subset, genomic DNA was distributed in equal portions over several immunoSEQ plates. The method was immunoSEQ multiplex PCR; TCRdb's version includes in-frame clones alone and lacks a portion of them. The data contain some 100,000 clones, about 70% of them seen just once; the ten biggest clones take up roughly 24%.

The sequence derives from a woman under 40 in good health. What was sequenced was memory CD8+ T cells sorted from blood. The subset: CD45RO+ cells pooled with CCR7-negative TemRA cells. The V call is TRBV4-1, the J call TRBJ2-2, with 9 bases aligning to TRBD2. The CDR3 loop reads CASSQEWLAGSGGELFF. The CDR3 DNA reads as TGCGCCAGCAGCCAAGAATGGCTAGCGGGATCGGGCGGGGAGCTGTTTTTT.